The 24 T cell receptor beta chains below were found in one sample sequenced in a study of type 1 regulatory T cells. Study-wide results and limits: Compared with non-type 1 regulatory T cells, type 1 regulatory T cells showed a more restricted TCR repertoire.

TCRdb ran MiXCR on the reads and lists one entry per CDR3 protein. Of about 69,000 distinct CDR3 sequences listed, roughly 20% were seen once; the top ten hold 8.3%. Their antigen targets remain unknown. Sequenced input: cultured type 1 regulatory T (Tr1) cells, either the whole culture or a sorted fraction (not recorded which). These receptors originate from a human donor in good health.

This clonotype was seen a few times. The V call is TRBV12-3 or TRBV12-4, the J call TRBJ2-1; TRBD2 matches at 9 bases. There are 17 residues in the CDR3. V dropped 6 bases and J dropped 1; count of bases not matched to a gene: 10. The CDR3 DNA follows: TGTGCCAGCAGCCTCCTCGGGCTAGCGGGGTCCTACAATGAGCAGTTCTTC. Translated: CASSLLGLAGSYNEQFF.

A few counts support this clonotype. The chain carries TRBV20-1 and TRBJ2-5; 8 bases map to TRBD2. The length of the CDR3 is 14 residues. V gave up 8 bases and J gave up 5 bases; unmatched junction bases: 13. Germline values: CDR1 DFQATT, CDR2 SNEGSKA (reference sequence). The CDR3 region has the DNA TGCAGTTGGGTGGCGAGCGGGAGCTGGGAGACCCAGTACTTC. Amino acids: CSWVASGSWETQYF.

Only one count was recorded for this clonotype. The rearrangement uses TRBV6-5 and TRBJ1-2; 10 bases map to TRBD1. Germline V gene sequence: CDR1 MNHEY, CDR2 SVGAGI. This CDR3 is 17 amino acids long. Unmatched junction bases numbered 16, after V lost 8 bases and J lost 4 bases. The CDR3 sequence: CASGGDLRDRGSYGYTF. DNA for the CDR3: TGTGCCAGCGGGGGAGATCTTCGGGACAGGGGATCCTATGGCTACACCTTC.

Ten or more counts support this clonotype. The chain has TRBV12-3 or TRBV12-4 and TRBJ2-3; TRBD2 is a possible D gene (6 bases). V lost 6 bases, J lost 6 bases, and 16 bases lay in between. This CDR3 spans 14 amino acids. This chain's CDR3 is CASRRRAGRDTQYF. In DNA, the CDR3 is TGTGCCAGCAGGAGGAGGGCCGGCAGGGATACGCAGTATTTT.

The J gene is TRBJ2-3, the V gene TRBV9; no reliable D call. This CDR3 has 13 amino acids. The germline gives CDR1 SGDLS, CDR2 YYNGEE. Trimming removed 4 bases at V and 3 bases at J, with 9 bases between. The CDR3: CASSLLFTDTQYF. CDR3 DNA: TGTGCCAGCAGCTTGTTGTTTACAGATACGCAGTATTTT.

This clonotype has more than one count but fewer than ten. The chain has TRBV18 and TRBJ2-7, with 8 bases aligning to TRBD2. With 5 bases clipped from V and 2 bases from J, the junction kept 11 bases outside the gene matches. CDR3 length equals 16 residues. Germline V CDR1 and CDR2: KGHSH, LQKENI. CDR3 nucleotide sequence: TGTGCCAGCTCAAACCAGCCGAGCGGGGGACCCTACGAGCAGTACTTC. Protein sequence: CASSNQPSGGPYEQYF. Variable domain in full (rest from reference TRBV18 and TRBJ2-7): NAGVMQNPRHLVRRRGQEARLRCSPMKGHSHVYWYRQLPEEGLKFMVYLQKENIIDESGMPKERFSAEFPKEGPSILRIQQVVRGDSAAYFCASSNQPSGGPYEQYFGPGTRLTVT.

This clonotype was observed a few times. This chain connects TRBV20-1 to TRBJ2-7; TRBD2 matches 9 bases. Per the germline V gene, CDR1 is DFQATT and CDR2 is SNEGSKA (reference sequence). V shed 3 bases, J shed 7 bases, and the junction held 10 bases outside the gene matches. This CDR3 has 14 residues. The DNA for the CDR3 is TGCAGTGCTAGTTTAGCGGGAGCCCCAGGGGAGCAGTACTTC. Its protein is CSASLAGAPGEQYF.

The V call is TRBV11-3, the J call TRBJ2-5; D remains ambiguous. This CDR3 is built from 14 residues. The V and J ends lost 2 bases and 7 bases respectively, with 14 bases between them. In germline, CDR1 is SGHNT, CDR2 YENEEA. DNA of the CDR3: TGTGCCAGCAGCTTATCCCAGGACCCGAGGACCCAGTACTTC. This codes for CASSLSQDPRTQYF.

This clonotype has a count of ten or more. The chain carries TRBV18 and TRBJ2-7, with TRBD1 identical over 9 bases. Germline CDR1 reads KGHSH; CDR2 reads LQKENI. V was pared by 3 bases and J by 4 bases, with 4 bases of the junction left unmatched. This CDR3 contains 14 residues. The CDR3 loop is CASSPGTGRYEQYF. The CDR3 bases are TGTGCCAGCTCACCCGGGACAGGGAGATACGAGCAGTACTTC. Full variable domain (outside the CDR3, taken from reference TRBV18 and TRBJ2-7): NAGVMQNPRHLVRRRGQEARLRCSPMKGHSHVYWYRQLPEEGLKFMVYLQKENIIDESGMPKERFSAEFPKEGPSILRIQQVVRGDSAAYFCASSPGTGRYEQYFGPGTRLTVT.

In this sample, this clonotype turned up a few times. This chain joins TRBV5-1 and TRBJ2-7, with D tentatively TRBD1 (5 bases). This CDR3 is 13 amino acids long. Germline assignment: CDR1 SGHRS and CDR2 YFSETQ. V was clipped by 1 base and J by 5 bases, with 10 bases between them. CDR3: CASSLSRADEQYF. The CDR3 bases are TGCGCCAGCAGCTTGTCCAGGGCGGACGAGCAGTACTTC. Full variable domain (rest looked up from reference TRBV5-1 and TRBJ2-7): KAGVTQTPRYLIKTRGQQVTLSCSPISGHRSVSWYQQTPGQGLQFLFEYFSETQRNKGNFPGRFSGRQFSNSRSEMNVSTLELGDSALYLCASSLSRADEQYFGPGTRLTVT.

Many counts were recorded for this clonotype. The chain uses TRBV7-2 and TRBJ1-6, with a tentative D call TRBD1 (6 bases). The V end lost 2 bases, the J end lost 10 bases, and 15 bases lay between the germline ends. This CDR3 is built from 15 residues. Germline CDR1 and CDR2: SGHTA and FQGNSA. The CDR3 DNA reads TGTGCCAGCAGCTTACTCCAGGGGTCGGGCTCACCCCTCCACTTT. Its translation: CASSLLQGSGSPLHF.

This clonotype was seen a few times. V usage is TRBV12-3 or TRBV12-4 and J usage is TRBJ1-4, with a possible D match to TRBD1 (5 bases). Trimming took off 5 bases at V and 8 bases at J, with 15 bases between the two ends. This CDR3 is 14 amino acids long. The CDR3 protein is CASSNRGFQEKLFF. The CDR3 nucleotides read TGTGCCAGCAGTAACCGGGGGTTTCAGGAAAAACTGTTTTTT.

The chain is built from TRBV7-2 and TRBJ1-1; the D gene is possibly TRBD1 (6 bases). V dropped 1 base and J dropped 0 bases, with 21 bases sitting between them. This CDR3 spans 19 amino acids. CDR1 SGHTA and CDR2 FQGNSA come from the germline V gene. CDR3 DNA sequence: TGTGCCAGCAGCTTAGTTTTGAGAAGTGGTGGACAGCTGAACACTGAAGCTTTCTTT. This gives the protein CASSLVLRSGGQLNTEAFF.

The chain employs TRBV10-3 and TRBJ2-7; D is uncertain. The CDR3 spans 13 residues. V dropped 10 bases and J dropped 0 bases, with 13 bases sitting between them. Germline CDR1 and CDR2: ENHRY and SYGVKD. The CDR3 DNA reads as TGTGCCACCACCAGGACGGACTCCTACGAGCAGTACTTC. It codes for CATTRTDSYEQYF.

The chain has TRBV5-1 and TRBJ2-2; a weak D match, TRBD2 (6 bases). V was trimmed by 6 bases and J by 0 bases, leaving 12 bases between them. CDR1 and CDR2 from the germline V gene are SGHRS and YFSETQ. The CDR3 runs 15 residues. The CDR3 spells CASKTGTANTGELFF. In DNA form, the CDR3 reads TGCGCCAGCAAGACCGGGACTGCGAACACCGGGGAGCTGTTTTTT.

V and J are TRBV29-1 and TRBJ2-3; 11 bases are shared with TRBD1. The germline V gene has CDR1 SQVTM and CDR2 ANQGSEA. The CDR3 is 15 residues long. The V segment lost 7 bases and the J segment 2 bases; nucleotides outside the gene matches: 8. Here the CDR3 reads CSADRGRTNTDTQYF. The CDR3 coding sequence is TGCAGCGCGGACAGGGGGCGAACTAACACAGATACGCAGTATTTT.

This clonotype showed up many times. The CDR3 coding sequence is TGTGCCACCAGCAGATCACAAGGCCCGTTCTACGAGCAGTACTTC. Protein sequence: CATSRSQGPFYEQYF. The J gene is TRBJ2-7, the V gene TRBV15; D unclear. V was trimmed by 2 bases and J by 3 bases, leaving 14 bases between them. Germline CDR1 is LNHNV and CDR2 is YYDKDF (reference sequence). The CDR3 contains 15 residues.

This clonotype is classed as medium-sized. This sequence joins TRBV6-1 and TRBJ2-1; 8 bases agree with TRBD2. The V segment lost 6 bases and the J segment 2 bases; nucleotides outside the gene matches: 9. Per the germline V gene, CDR1 is MNHNS and CDR2 is SASEGT. CDR3 size: 16 residues. DNA for the CDR3: TGTGCCAGCAGGTTTCGGCGGGAGGTAACCTACAATGAGCAGTTCTTC. Amino acid sequence: CASRFRREVTYNEQFF.

The V gene is TRBV6-2 or TRBV6-3, the J gene TRBJ1-4, with D unclear. This CDR3 comprises 16 residues. CDR1 and CDR2 (germline): MNHEY, SVGEGT. Trimming pared 6 bases from V and 0 bases from J, leaving 14 bases between. The CDR3, as DNA: TGTGCCAGCAGGAGCGGGCAGGCGGCAACTAATGAAAAACTGTTTTTT. Protein sequence: CASRSGQAATNEKLFF.

This clonotype appeared a few times. The J gene is TRBJ2-7, the V gene TRBV6-5; 7 bases agree with TRBD2. J lost 2 bases, V lost 6 bases, and 10 bases had no gene match. Germline-derived CDR1 and CDR2 are MNHEY and SVGAGI. CDR3 size: 15 residues. CDR3 protein: CASSQSLATTYEQYF. Written as DNA, the CDR3 is TGTGCCAGCAGCCAATCACTAGCGACGACCTACGAGCAGTACTTC.

The chain joins TRBV14 to TRBJ2-1, with D possibly being TRBD2 (5 bases). Germline lookup yields CDR1 SGHDN and CDR2 FVKESK. The CDR3 loop spans 17 amino acids. V lost 0 bases to trimming and J lost 7 bases, with 19 bases between them. CDR3 DNA: TGTGCCAGCAGCCAAGAAGTTGACGGAGCGGTATCGAATGAGCAGTTCTTC. Protein product: CASSQEVDGAVSNEQFF.

The rearrangement links TRBV12-3 or TRBV12-4 to TRBJ2-1; TRBD1 might be the D (6 bases). This CDR3 contains 15 residues. V lost 10 bases and J lost 3, with 19 bases in between. As DNA, the CDR3 is TGTGCCATCCCATCGGGTCGGGACAACTACAATGAGCAGTTCTTC. Translating gives CAIPSGRDNYNEQFF.

This clonotype occurred many times. The chain recombines TRBV5-1 with TRBJ2-7; 8 positions agree with TRBD1. This CDR3 is 15 amino acids long. The germline CDR1 and CDR2 sequences are SGHRS and YFSETQ. V lost 4 bases and J lost 3; bases outside the gene matches: 9. The CDR3 reads CASSVRTGIDYEQYF. CDR3 bases: TGCGCCAGCAGCGTTAGGACAGGGATAGACTACGAGCAGTACTTC.

To note about this clonotype: Relative to the germline gene, one junction end is altered; a read error may explain this. The V and J genes are TRBV7-8 and TRBJ1-4; D remains ambiguous. Germline CDR1 is SGHVS and CDR2 is FQNEAQ. CDR3 length: 16 residues. The CDR3 DNA reads as TGTGCCAGCAGCTTAGCCTCGTCTCCGAAGAATGGAAAACTGTTTTTT. It yields the protein CASSLASSPKNGKLFF.